The present T cell receptor (beta chain) was sequenced within a study of cytomegalovirus exposure and HLA in healthy donors. General study results and limits: Overall, about 160 TCR beta chains were annotated as cytomegalovirus-associated. In vitro work confirmed that a few CMV-associated chains recognize CMV antigens. The tendency of first-cohort TCR clusters to co-occur in the 120 or so validation repertoires emerged from a later analysis. Some public TCRs appeared in many individuals, while most sequences were rare.

Regarding this clone: No antigen is known for it.

V lost 6 bases and J lost 7, with 12 bases in between. Germline CDR1 reads DFQATT; CDR2 reads SNEGSKA (reference sequence). The length of the CDR3 is 11 residues. Sequencing used immunoSEQ multiplex PCR; TCRdb keeps in-frame clones, though not all of them. The sample shows under 150,000 clones, more than 75% of them seen only once. The genes are TRBV20-1 and TRBJ1-1; TRBD1 might be the D (6 bases). This TCR was sampled from a man aged 18 to 29 in good health and CMV-seropositive. Input material: PBMCs. The CDR3 reads CSARGGHEAFF. The DNA for the CDR3 is TGCAGTGCGCGTGGGGGACATGAAGCTTTCTTT.